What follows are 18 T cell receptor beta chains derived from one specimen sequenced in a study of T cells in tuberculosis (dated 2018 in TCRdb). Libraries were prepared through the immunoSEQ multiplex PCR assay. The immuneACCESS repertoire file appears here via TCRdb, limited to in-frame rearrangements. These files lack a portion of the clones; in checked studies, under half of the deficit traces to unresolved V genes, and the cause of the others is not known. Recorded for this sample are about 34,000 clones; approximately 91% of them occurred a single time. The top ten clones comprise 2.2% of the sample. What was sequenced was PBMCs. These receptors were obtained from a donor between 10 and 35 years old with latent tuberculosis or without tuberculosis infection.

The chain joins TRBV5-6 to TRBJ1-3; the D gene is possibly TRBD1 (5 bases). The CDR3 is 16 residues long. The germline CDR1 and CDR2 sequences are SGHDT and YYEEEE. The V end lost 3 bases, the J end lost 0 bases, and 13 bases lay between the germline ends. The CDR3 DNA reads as TGTGCCAGCAGCTCAACCGGGGGTCACTCTGGAAACACCATATATTTT. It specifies CASSSTGGHSGNTIYF.

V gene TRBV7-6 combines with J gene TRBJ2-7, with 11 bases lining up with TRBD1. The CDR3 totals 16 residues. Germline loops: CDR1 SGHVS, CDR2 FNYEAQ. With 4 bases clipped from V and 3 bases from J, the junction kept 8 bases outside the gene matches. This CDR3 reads CASSSQSGTGGYEQYF. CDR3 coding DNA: TGTGCCAGCAGCTCACAATCCGGGACAGGGGGCTACGAGCAGTACTTC.

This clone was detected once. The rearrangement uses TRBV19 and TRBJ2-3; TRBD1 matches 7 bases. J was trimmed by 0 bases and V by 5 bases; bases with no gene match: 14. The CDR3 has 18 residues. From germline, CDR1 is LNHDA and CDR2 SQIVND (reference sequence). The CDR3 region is CASSPTGDVFPSTDTQYF. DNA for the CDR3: TGTGCCAGTAGTCCAACAGGGGACGTCTTTCCTAGCACAGATACGCAGTATTTT.

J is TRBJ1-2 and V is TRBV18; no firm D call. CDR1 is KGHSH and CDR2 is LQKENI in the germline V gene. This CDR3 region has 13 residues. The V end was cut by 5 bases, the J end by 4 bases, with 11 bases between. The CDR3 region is CASSASYFYGYTF. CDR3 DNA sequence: TGTGCCAGCTCAGCCTCATACTTCTATGGCTACACCTTC.

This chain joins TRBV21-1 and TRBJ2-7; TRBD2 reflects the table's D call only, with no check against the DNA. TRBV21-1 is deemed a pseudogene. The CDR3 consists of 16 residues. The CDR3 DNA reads TGTGCCAGCAGCAAAGACACGGGGGAGCGCAACTACGAGCAGTACTTC. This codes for CASSKDTGERNYEQYF.

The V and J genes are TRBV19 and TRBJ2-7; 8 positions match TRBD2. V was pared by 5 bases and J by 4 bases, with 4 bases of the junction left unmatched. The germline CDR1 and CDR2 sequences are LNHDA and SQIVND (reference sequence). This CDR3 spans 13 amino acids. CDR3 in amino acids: CASSVRGGYEQYF. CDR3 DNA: TGTGCCAGTAGTGTACGGGGGGGTTACGAGCAGTACTTC.

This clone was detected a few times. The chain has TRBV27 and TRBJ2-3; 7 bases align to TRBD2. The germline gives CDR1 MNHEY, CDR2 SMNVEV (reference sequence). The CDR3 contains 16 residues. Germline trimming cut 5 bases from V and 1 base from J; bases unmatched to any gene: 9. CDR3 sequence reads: CASSPPLAEGTDTQYF. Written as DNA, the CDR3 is TGTGCCAGCAGTCCACCCCTAGCGGAGGGCACAGATACGCAGTATTTT.

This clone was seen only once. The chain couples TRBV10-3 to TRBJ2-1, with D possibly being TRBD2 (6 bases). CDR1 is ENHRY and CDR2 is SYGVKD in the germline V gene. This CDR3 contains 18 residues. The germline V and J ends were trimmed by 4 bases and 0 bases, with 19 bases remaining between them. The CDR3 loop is CAISGRNGGASSYNEQFF. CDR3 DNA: TGTGCCATCAGTGGGCGAAATGGAGGGGCGAGCTCCTACAATGAGCAGTTCTTC.

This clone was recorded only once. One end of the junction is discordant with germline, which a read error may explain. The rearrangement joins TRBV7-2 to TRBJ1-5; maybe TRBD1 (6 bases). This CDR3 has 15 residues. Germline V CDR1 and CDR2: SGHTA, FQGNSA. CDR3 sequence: CASSLAGVGNQPQHF. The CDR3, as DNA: TGTGCCAGCAGCCTAGCAGGGGTTGGCAATCAGCCCCAGCATTTT.

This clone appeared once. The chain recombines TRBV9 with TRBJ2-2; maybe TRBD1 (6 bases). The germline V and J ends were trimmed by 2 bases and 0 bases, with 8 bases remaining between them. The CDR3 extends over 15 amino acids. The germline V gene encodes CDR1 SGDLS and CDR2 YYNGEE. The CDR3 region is CASSVGTTNTGELFF. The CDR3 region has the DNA TGTGCCAGCAGCGTCGGGACAACGAACACCGGGGAGCTGTTTTTT.

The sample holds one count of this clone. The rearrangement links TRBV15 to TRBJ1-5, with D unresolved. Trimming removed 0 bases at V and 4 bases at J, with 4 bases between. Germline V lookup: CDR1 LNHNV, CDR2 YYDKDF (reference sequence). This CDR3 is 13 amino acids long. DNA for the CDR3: TGTGCCACCAGCAGAGACCGTAATCAGCCCCAGCATTTT. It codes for CATSRDRNQPQHF.

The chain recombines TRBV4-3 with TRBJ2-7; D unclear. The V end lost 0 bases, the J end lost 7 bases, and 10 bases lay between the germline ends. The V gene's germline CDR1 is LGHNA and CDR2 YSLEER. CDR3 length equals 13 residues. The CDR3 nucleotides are TGCGCCAGCAGCCAAGAAATGATAGCTGAGCAGTACTTC. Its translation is CASSQEMIAEQYF.

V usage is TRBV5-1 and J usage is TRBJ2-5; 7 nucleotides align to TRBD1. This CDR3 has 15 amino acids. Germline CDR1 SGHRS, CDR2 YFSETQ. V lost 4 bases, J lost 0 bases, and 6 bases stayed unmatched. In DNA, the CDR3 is TGCGCCAGCAGCCACTATGACAGGGACCAAGAGACCCAGTACTTC. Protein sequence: CASSHYDRDQETQYF.

This CDR3 is CASSRTGKVATNEKLFF. For the CDR3, the DNA is TGCGCCAGCAGCCGGACAGGGAAGGTCGCAACTAATGAAAAACTGTTTTTT. V and J are TRBV5-1 and TRBJ1-4; 8 positions match TRBD1. V lost 4 bases to trimming and J lost 0 bases; unmatched junction nucleotides: 8. The CDR3 has 17 amino acids. Germline values: CDR1 SGHRS, CDR2 YFSETQ.

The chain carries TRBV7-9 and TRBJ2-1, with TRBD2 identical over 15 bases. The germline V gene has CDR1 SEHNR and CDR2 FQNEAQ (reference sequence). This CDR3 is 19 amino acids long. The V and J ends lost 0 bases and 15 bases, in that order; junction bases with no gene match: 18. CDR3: CASSLAPSDLGLAGGLRFF. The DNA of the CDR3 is TGTGCCAGCAGCTTAGCCCCCAGCGATCTTGGACTAGCGGGGGGGCTACGGTTCTTC.

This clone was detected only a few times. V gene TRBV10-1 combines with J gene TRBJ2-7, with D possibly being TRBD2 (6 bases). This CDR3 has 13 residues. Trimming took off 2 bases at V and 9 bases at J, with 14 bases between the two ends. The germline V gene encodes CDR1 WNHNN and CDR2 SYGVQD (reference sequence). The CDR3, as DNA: TGCGCCAGCAGTGAGGGGACTTCCCTTTTGCAGTACTTC. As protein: CASSEGTSLLQYF.

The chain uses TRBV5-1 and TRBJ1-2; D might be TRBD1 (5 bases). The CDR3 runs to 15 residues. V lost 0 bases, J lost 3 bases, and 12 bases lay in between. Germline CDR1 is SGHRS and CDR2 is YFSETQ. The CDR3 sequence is CASSLEAGYDYGYTF. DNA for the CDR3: TGCGCCAGCAGCTTGGAGGCAGGGTACGACTATGGCTACACCTTC.

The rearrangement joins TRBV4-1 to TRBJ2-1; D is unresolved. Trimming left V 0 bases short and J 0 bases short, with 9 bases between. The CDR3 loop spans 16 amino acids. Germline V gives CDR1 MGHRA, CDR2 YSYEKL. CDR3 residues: CASSQDLGSSYNEQFF. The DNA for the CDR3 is TGCGCCAGCAGCCAAGATCTCGGTAGCTCCTACAATGAGCAGTTCTTC.